This T cell receptor beta chain stems from a study of regulatory T cells in long-lasting Graves disease (dated by TCRdb to the early 2020s). At the level of the whole study: Persistent Graves' disease meant more than 5 years of antithyroid drug treatment with TSH receptor autoantibodies that stayed positive. The study took place in China and was registered as a clinical trial. Persistent Graves' disease patients were compared with newly diagnosed Graves' disease patients by peripheral blood TCR sequencing and RNA sequencing. In the clinical cohort, patients with persistent Graves' disease had used antithyroid drugs for an average of about 9.3 years. A total of roughly 35 samples underwent TCR sequencing, from 13 patients with persistent Graves' disease and some 20 patients with newly diagnosed Graves' disease. Broader findings and caveats from the paper: Compared with newly diagnosed patients, patients with persistent Graves' disease had lower TCR Shannon entropy and fewer highly expanded clones, which suggests clonal expansion. As a limitation, the authors acknowledged that the small sample size may reduce accuracy. Peripheral blood alone was examined, since thyroid tissue, which constituted the primary lesion, could not be accessed. Only the TCR beta chain was sequenced and analyzed. Preferential use of TRBV28, TRBJ1-2 and TRBJ2-5 was observed in persistent disease, whereas TRBV20-1 and TRBJ2-1 were favored in newly diagnosed disease. Patients with persistent disease shared more public clonotypes (approximately 2,500) than newly diagnosed patients did (more than 900).

Libraries were made using multiplex PCR. Sequencing was carried out with an Illumina HiSeq 4000. iRepertoire HTBI primers and Arm-PCR amplification of CDR3 regions were used to construct TCR beta libraries. Before sequencing, the PCR products went through gel purification. The authors processed their data as follows. Gene usage analysis of CDR3 amino acid clonotypes used the approximately 62 TRBV and more than 13 TRBJ segments found across samples. Filtered high-quality paired reads were merged into contigs using COPE and FqMerger. BLAST was used to align contigs to IMGT TRBV, TRBD and TRBJ reference genes, with CDR3 defined following IMGT. Highly expanded clones were defined as clonotypes with a frequency above 0.1%. Shannon entropy was used to measure repertoire diversity, and the Gini coefficient was used to measure V-J evenness. Public clonotypes were defined as clonotypes shared by more than one individual. TCRdb redid the processing of the public reads, applying fastp at Q25 and MiXCR, and retained in-frame beta chains. All rows with the same CDR3 protein become a single entry with the most common DNA and genes. These V and J calls derive from TCRdb rather than the authors' analysis. The sample yields some 330,000 distinct CDR3 sequences; 20% to 25% were counted once. The leading ten clones occupy less than 30% of the sample.

Trimming at the junction amounts to 3 bases on V and 0 bases on J, and the germline ends lie 15 bases apart. The CDR3 contains 15 residues, cysteine and phenylalanine counted. Only the CDR3 DNA is retained, 45 bases long and in frame from the first base. The germline V gene (reference sequence) yields DFQATT for CDR1 and SNEGSKA for CDR2. The time point label here, explained by the study, means: persistent/refractory GD, antithyroid drugs over 5 years with positive TRAb. For both TCR sequencing and RNA sequencing, RNA was extracted from PBMCs using TRIzol. Graves' disease was diagnosed according to American Thyroid Association guidelines. Recruitment of patients was carried out at an endocrinology department in Xi'an, China. Each patient gave about 9.1 milliliters of peripheral blood, collected in an EDTA anticoagulant tube. PBMCs were isolated by Ficoll Paque Plus density gradient separation without further T cell sorting. An Agilent 2100 Bioanalyzer and agarose gel were used to assess RNA quality, and a NanoDrop 2000 was used to measure RNA concentration.

This clonotype has a count of ten or more. There is no known antigen for this receptor. Within one base of it there is no much larger clone, and no base qualities were kept. The material sequenced was peripheral blood mononuclear cells (PBMCs), taken when the disease was refractory, from a patient treated with antithyroid drugs. The rearrangement joined TRBV20-1 to TRBJ2-7, with no D gene named confidently. The clonotype was recovered from a woman in her 40s with Graves disease. Donor details come from another sample of the same person, matched by shared clones. CDR3 region: CSARDLRQSSYEQYF. The base sequence is TGCAGTGCTAGGGATCTTCGGCAGTCCTCCTACGAGCAGTACTTC.